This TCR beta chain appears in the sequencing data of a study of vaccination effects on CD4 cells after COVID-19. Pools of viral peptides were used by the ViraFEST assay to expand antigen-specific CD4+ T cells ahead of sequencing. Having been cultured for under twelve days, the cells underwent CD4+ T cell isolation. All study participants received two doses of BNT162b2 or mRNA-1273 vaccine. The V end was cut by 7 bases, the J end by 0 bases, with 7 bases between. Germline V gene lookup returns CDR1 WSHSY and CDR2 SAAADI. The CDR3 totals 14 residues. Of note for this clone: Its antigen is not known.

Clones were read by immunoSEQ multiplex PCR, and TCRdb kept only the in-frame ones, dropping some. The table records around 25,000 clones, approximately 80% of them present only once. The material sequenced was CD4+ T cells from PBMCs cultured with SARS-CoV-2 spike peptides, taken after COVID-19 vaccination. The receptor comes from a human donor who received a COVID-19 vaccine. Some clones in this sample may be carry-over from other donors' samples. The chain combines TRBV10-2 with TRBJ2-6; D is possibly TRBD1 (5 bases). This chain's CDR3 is CASTDSSGANVLTF. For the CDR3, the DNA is TGCGCCAGCACCGACAGCTCTGGGGCCAACGTCCTGACTTTC.